The table lists the clone carrying this TCR beta chain with a few counts. Its antigen is still unknown. The sample comes from a study of response to subunit inactivated influenza vaccine. Study-level results: Every seasonal influenza vaccination brings in few new T cells, the authors suggested.

TCRdb passed the RT-PCR reads through MiXCR, listing each CDR3 protein once. The data hold hundreds of thousands of distinct CDR3 sequences, with around 14% observed a single time. Germline assignment: CDR1 KGHSH and CDR2 LQKENI. This CDR3 is built from 14 residues. Trimming took 0 bases from V and 5 from J, leaving 10 bases between them. This sequence was found in a man aged 50 to 60 who received an inactivated influenza vaccine. The genes are TRBV18 and TRBJ2-5; D is possibly TRBD1 (5 bases). The specimen was PBMCs from blood, collected 11 to 12 days after vaccination. The chain's CDR3 is CASSPPRDLETQYF. The CDR3 nucleotides read TGTGCCAGCTCACCACCCAGGGATTTGGAGACCCAGTACTTC.